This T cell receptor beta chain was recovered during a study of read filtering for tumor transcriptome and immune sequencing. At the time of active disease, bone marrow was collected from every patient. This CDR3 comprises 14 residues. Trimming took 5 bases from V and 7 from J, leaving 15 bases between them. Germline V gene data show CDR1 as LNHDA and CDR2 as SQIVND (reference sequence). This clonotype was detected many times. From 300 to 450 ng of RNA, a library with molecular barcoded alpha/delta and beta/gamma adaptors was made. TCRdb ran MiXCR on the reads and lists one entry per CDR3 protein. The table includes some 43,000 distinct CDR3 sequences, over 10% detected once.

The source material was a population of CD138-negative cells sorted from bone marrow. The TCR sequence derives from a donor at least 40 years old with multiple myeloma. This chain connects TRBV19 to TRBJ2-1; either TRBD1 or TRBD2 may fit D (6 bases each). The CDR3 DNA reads TGTGCCAGTAGTTTGGCGGGAAGGGGGAATGAGCAGTTCTTC. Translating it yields CASSLAGRGNEQFF.